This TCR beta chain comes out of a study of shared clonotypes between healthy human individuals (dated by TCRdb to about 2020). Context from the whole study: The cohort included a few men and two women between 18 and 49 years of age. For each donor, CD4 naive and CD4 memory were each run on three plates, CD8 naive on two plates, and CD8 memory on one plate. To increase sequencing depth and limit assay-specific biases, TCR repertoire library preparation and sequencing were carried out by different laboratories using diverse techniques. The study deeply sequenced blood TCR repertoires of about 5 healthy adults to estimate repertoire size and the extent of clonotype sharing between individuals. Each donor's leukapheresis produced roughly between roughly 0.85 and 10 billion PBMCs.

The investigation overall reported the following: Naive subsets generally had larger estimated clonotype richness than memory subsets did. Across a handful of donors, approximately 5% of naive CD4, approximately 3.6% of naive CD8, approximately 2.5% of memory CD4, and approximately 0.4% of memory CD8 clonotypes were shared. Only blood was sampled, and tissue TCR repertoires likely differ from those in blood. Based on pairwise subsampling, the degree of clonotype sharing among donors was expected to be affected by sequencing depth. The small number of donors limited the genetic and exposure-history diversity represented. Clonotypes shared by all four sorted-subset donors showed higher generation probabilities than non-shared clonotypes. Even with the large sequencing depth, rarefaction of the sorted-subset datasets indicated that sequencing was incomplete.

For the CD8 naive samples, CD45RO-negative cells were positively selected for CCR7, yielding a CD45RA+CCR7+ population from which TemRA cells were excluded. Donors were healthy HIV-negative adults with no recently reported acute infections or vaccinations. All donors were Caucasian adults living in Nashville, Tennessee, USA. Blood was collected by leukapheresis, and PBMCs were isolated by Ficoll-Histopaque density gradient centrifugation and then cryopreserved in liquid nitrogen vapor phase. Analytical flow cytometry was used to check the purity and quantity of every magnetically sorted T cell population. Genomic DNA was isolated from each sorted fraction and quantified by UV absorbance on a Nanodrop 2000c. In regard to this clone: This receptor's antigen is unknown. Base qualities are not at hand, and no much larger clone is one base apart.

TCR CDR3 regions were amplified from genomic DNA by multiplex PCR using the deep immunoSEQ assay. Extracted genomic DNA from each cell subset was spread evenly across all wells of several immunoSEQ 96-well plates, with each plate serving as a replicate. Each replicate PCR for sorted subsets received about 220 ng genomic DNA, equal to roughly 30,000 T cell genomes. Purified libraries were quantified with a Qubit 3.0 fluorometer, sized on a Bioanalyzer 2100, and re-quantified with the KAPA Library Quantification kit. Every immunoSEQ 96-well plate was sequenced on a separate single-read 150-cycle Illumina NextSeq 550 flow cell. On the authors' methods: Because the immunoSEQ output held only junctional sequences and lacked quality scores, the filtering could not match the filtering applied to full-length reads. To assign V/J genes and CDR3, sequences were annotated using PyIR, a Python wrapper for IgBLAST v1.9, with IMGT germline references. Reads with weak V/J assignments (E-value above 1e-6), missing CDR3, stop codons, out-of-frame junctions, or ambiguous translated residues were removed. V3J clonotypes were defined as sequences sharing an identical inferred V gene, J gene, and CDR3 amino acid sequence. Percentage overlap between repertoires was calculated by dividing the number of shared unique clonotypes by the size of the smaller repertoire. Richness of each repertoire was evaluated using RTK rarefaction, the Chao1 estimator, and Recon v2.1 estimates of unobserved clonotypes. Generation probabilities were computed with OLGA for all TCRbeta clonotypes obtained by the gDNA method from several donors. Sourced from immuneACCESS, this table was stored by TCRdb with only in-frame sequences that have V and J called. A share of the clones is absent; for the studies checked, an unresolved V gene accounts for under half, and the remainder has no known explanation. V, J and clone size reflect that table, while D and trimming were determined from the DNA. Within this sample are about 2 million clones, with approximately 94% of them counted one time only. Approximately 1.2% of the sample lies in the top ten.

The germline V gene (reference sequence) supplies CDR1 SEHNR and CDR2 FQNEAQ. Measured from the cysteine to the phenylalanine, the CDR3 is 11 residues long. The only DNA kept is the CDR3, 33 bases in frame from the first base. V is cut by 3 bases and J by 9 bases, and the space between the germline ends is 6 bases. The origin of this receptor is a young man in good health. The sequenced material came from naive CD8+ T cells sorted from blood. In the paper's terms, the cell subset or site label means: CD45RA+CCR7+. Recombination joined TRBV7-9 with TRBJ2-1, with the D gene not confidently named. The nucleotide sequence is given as TGTGCCAGCAGCTTCTTTCGTGAGCAGTTCTTC. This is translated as CASSFFREQFF.